The next 30 T cell receptor beta chains were all read from a single sample in a study of T cell repertoires in cytomegalovirus infection. TCRdb redid the calling of the reads with MiXCR, one entry per CDR3 protein. The sample lists about 900,000 distinct CDR3 sequences, roughly 31% occurring once. The antigens for these receptors are not known. The sample here was cultured CD8+ T cells from PBMCs, taken from culture after CMV antigen stimulation. The source is a human donor in good health (CMV status not recorded). Some clones in this sample may be carry-over from other donors' samples.

The CDR3 bases are TGTGCCAGCACCCTGACCGCGAGCTCCTACAATGAGCAGTTCTTC. This codes for CASTLTASSYNEQFF. This chain joins TRBV5-6 and TRBJ2-1; D unclear. Looked up from germline, CDR1 is SGHDT and CDR2 is YYEEEE. V was cut by 6 bases and J by 0 bases, with 13 bases left in between. This CDR3 has 15 residues.

The chain joins TRBV4-1 to TRBJ1-6, with D possibly being TRBD1 (6 bases). CDR3 length: 17 residues. V was shortened by 1 base and J by 6 bases, with 16 bases between the two germline ends. Germline-derived CDR1 and CDR2 are MGHRA and YSYEKL. This CDR3 reads CASSQGWTENINSPLHF. Here the CDR3 DNA reads TGCGCCAGCAGCCAAGGTTGGACAGAAAATATTAATTCACCCCTCCACTTT.

As to this clonotype: The conserved final phenylalanine or tryptophan is absent from the CDR3, which likely points to a read error. The DNA is omitted, as the CDR3 cannot be located on it reliably, and the CDR3 follows TCRdb's listing. The chain links TRBV7-4 to TRBJ1-4. From germline, CDR1 is SGHVT and CDR2 SQSDAQ. 11 amino acids form the CDR3, both terminal residues included. CDR3 protein: CASSLGQDELS.

This clonotype was seen only a few times. The chain uses TRBV12-3 or TRBV12-4 and TRBJ1-2; D not resolved. This CDR3 is built from 16 residues. The germline V and J ends were trimmed by 3 bases and 5 bases, with 19 bases remaining between them. CDR3 in DNA: TGTGCCAGCAGTTTGAGTCGGGCAAACCCCAGTTATGGCTACACCTTC. Protein: CASSLSRANPSYGYTF.

The V call is TRBV7-6, the J call TRBJ1-5; TRBD1 is a possible D gene (6 bases). CDR1 and CDR2 (germline): SGHVS, FNYEAQ. This CDR3 contains 13 residues. Trimming took off 6 bases at V and 8 bases at J, with 14 bases between the two ends. CDR3 in amino acids: CASSLDREEPQHF. CDR3 bases: TGTGCCAGCAGTTTGGACAGAGAGGAGCCCCAGCATTTT.

In DNA form, the CDR3 reads TGTGCCAGCGCAACCCCGCAGGGGTTCTGGGCCAACGTCCTGACTTTC. Its protein product is CASATPQGFWANVLTF. V is TRBV7-9 and J is TRBJ2-6; weak D call: TRBD1 (6 bases). V lost 8 bases to trimming and J lost 5 bases, with 19 bases between them. Per germline, CDR1 SEHNR and CDR2 FQNEAQ (reference sequence). The CDR3 is 16 residues long.

V gene TRBV7-6 combines with J gene TRBJ1-6, with D tentatively TRBD1 (5 bases). Trimming shortened V by 7 bases and J by 2 bases, and 15 bases separated the two germline ends. Germline-derived CDR1 and CDR2 are SGHVS and FNYEAQ. This CDR3 comprises 16 residues. The CDR3 DNA is TGTGCCAGCACCCCGGGGGGGGGAACCTATAATTCACCCCTCCACTTT. Translating it yields CASTPGGGTYNSPLHF.

The V and J genes are TRBV15 and TRBJ2-1, with a tentative D call TRBD2 (6 bases). CDR3 length equals 15 residues. Germline values: CDR1 LNHNV, CDR2 YYDKDF (reference sequence). V was pared by 8 bases and J by 9 bases, with 23 bases between. In DNA form, the CDR3 reads TGTGCCACCGCTTGGGAGATCCTGGGGGAGGTTGAGCAGTTCTTC. Amino acids: CATAWEILGEVEQFF.

This clonotype was seen more than once but under ten times. The chain recombines TRBV4-2 with TRBJ2-1; D may be TRBD2 (5 bases). The length of the CDR3 is 16 residues. Germline V lookup: CDR1 LGHNA, CDR2 YNFKEQ. V lost 0 bases and J lost 3, with 12 bases in between. Written as DNA, the CDR3 is TGTGCCAGCAGCCAAGACACAACGGGGTTCTACAATGAGCAGTTCTTC. Translated, it gives CASSQDTTGFYNEQFF.

This clonotype was observed many times. A junction end diverges from the germline sequence, so it may reflect a read error. V is TRBV27 and J is TRBJ1-1; TRBD1 might be the D (6 bases). This CDR3 has 14 amino acids. Germline-derived CDR1 and CDR2 are MNHEY and SMNVEV (reference sequence). The DNA of the CDR3 is TGTGCCAGCAGCTTATTAGGGGGGAACACTGAAGCTTTCTTT. It yields the protein CASSLLGGNTEAFF.

The chain is built from TRBV12-5 and TRBJ1-2; no clear D gene. Germline V gives CDR1 LGHNT, CDR2 FRNRAP. V was trimmed by 4 bases and J by 6 bases, leaving 15 bases between them. The length of the CDR3 is 14 residues. The CDR3 here is CASGYDGPRDGYTF. CDR3 in DNA: TGTGCTAGTGGTTACGACGGACCAAGAGATGGCTACACCTTC.

The chain combines TRBV4-2 with TRBJ1-2, with no clear D. V lost 0 bases and J lost 0, with 23 bases in between. The germline V gene encodes CDR1 LGHNA and CDR2 YNFKEQ. This CDR3 is built from 20 residues. The CDR3 spells CASSQDHGGSKADSNYGYTF. The CDR3 region has the DNA TGTGCCAGCAGCCAAGATCATGGAGGGAGCAAGGCCGATTCTAACTATGGCTACACCTTC.

This clonotype has only one observation. This rearrangement joins TRBV19 to TRBJ2-7; a possible D gene is TRBD1 (5 bases). The CDR3 runs 11 residues. Germline V gene sequence: CDR1 LNHDA, CDR2 SQIVND (reference sequence). Trimming removed 8 bases at V and 7 bases at J, with 12 bases between. CDR3 amino acids: CASWGGGEQYF. The DNA of the CDR3 is TGTGCCAGTTGGGGCGGCGGAGAGCAGTACTTC. Drawing the rest from reference TRBV19 and TRBJ2-7, the complete variable domain is DGGITQSPKYLFRKEGQNVTLSCEQNLNHDAMYWYRQDPGQGLRLIYYSQIVNDFQKGDIAEGYSVSREKKESFPLTVTSAQKNPTAFYLCASWGGGEQYFGPGTRLTVT.

The genes are TRBV7-9 and TRBJ1-4, with D tentatively TRBD1 (5 bases). Germline loops: CDR1 SEHNR, CDR2 FQNEAQ (reference sequence). This CDR3 has 16 residues. Deletions cut 5 bases from V and 3 bases from J, with 16 bases between. This CDR3 is CASSPPIRDPNEKLFF. CDR3 nucleotides: TGTGCCAGCAGCCCGCCCATCAGGGATCCTAATGAAAAACTGTTTTTT.

The chain uses TRBV7-8 and TRBJ1-6; a weak D match, TRBD1 (5 bases). Trimming cost V 3 bases and J 9 bases, with 15 bases left between them. The CDR3 runs 15 residues. From germline, CDR1 is SGHVS and CDR2 FQNEAQ. The CDR3 spells CASSFGQGKSSPLHF. The DNA of the CDR3 is TGTGCCAGCAGCTTCGGGCAGGGAAAGAGTTCACCCCTCCACTTT.

The genes are TRBV28 and TRBJ1-1; no firm D call. The CDR3 loop spans 12 amino acids. Looked up from germline, CDR1 is MDHEN and CDR2 is SYDVKM. The germline V and J ends were trimmed by 7 bases and 3 bases, with 9 bases remaining between them. CDR3 DNA sequence: TGTGCCAGCACCATAGGGTACACTGAAGCTTTCTTT. Its translation is CASTIGYTEAFF.

This chain connects TRBV7-9 to TRBJ2-5, with a weak D call TRBD1 (6 bases). The CDR3 has 15 residues. Germline CDR1 is SEHNR and CDR2 is FQNEAQ (reference sequence). V lost 3 bases, J lost 2 bases, and 13 bases lay in between. The chain's CDR3 is CASSFSYRDQETQYF. The CDR3 DNA reads TGTGCCAGCAGCTTCTCGTACAGGGATCAAGAGACCCAGTACTTC.

This clonotype was counted at least ten times. The chain couples TRBV12-3 or TRBV12-4 to TRBJ2-2; weak D call: TRBD2 (5 bases). The CDR3 covers 16 residues. Trimming shortened V by 3 bases and J by 5 bases, and 16 bases separated the two germline ends. CDR3 coding DNA: TGTGCCAGCAGTTTCGGGGTTGACCACCTTACCGGGGAGCTGTTTTTT. Its protein is CASSFGVDHLTGELFF.

J is TRBJ2-7 and V is TRBV27; the match to TRBD1 covers 10 bases. This CDR3 has 15 residues. Germline V gene data show CDR1 as MNHEY and CDR2 as SMNVEV (reference sequence). With V trimmed by 7 bases and J by 4 bases, 10 bases remained unmatched. The CDR3 spells CASKLTGGLDYEQYV. The CDR3, as DNA: TGTGCCAGCAAACTGACAGGGGGCTTGGATTACGAGCAGTACGTC.

This chain links TRBV2 with TRBJ2-1; 8 nucleotides match TRBD2. Germline CDR1 reads SNHLY; CDR2 reads FYNNEI. The CDR3 is 15 amino acids. With 1 base clipped from V and 6 bases from J, the junction kept 5 bases outside the gene matches. This CDR3 reads CASSEVRGAANEQFF. In DNA, the CDR3 is TGTGCCAGCAGTGAAGTGCGGGGGGCGGCCAATGAGCAGTTCTTC.

This clonotype was counted a few times. The chain employs TRBV19 and TRBJ2-1; D not resolved. CDR3 length: 13 amino acids. V dropped 3 bases and J dropped 6 bases, with 9 bases sitting between them. The germline gives CDR1 LNHDA, CDR2 SQIVND (reference sequence). Written as DNA, the CDR3 is TGTGCCAGTAGTATGGGAAACTTCAATGAGCAGTTCTTC. Its translation: CASSMGNFNEQFF.

The rearrangement joins TRBV2 to TRBJ1-2, with a possible D match to TRBD1 (6 bases). The CDR3 is 15 residues long. V gave up 10 bases and J gave up 2 bases, with 20 bases separating them. Germline lookup yields CDR1 SNHLY and CDR2 FYNNEI. CDR3 loop: CAILLGSGTNYGYTF. DNA of the CDR3: TGTGCCATCCTTCTCGGATCCGGGACAAACTATGGCTACACCTTC.

This clonotype was seen more than once but under ten times. The V call is TRBV12-3 or TRBV12-4, the J call TRBJ1-5, with TRBD1 matching over 8 bases. The CDR3 runs 14 residues. The trim removed 3 bases at V and 7 bases at J, leaving 5 bases unmatched. The CDR3 loop is CASSFGAGGQPQHF. Here the CDR3 DNA reads TGTGCCAGCAGTTTTGGGGCAGGGGGCCAGCCCCAGCATTTT.

This rearrangement joins TRBV24-1 to TRBJ2-3; D remains unclear. CDR1 and CDR2 (germline): KGHDR, SFDVKD. This CDR3 is built from 12 residues. V dropped 6 bases and J dropped 0 bases, with 3 bases sitting between them. CDR3 nucleotides: TGTGCCACCAGTTCCAGCACAGATACGCAGTATTTT. It yields the protein CATSSSTDTQYF.

The rearrangement links TRBV6-5 to TRBJ1-2, with a possible D match to TRBD1 (6 bases). Germline CDR1 is MNHEY and CDR2 is SVGAGI. The ends were cut back, 8 bases at V and 3 bases at J, with 16 bases in the middle. The CDR3 extends over 14 amino acids. This CDR3 is CASSQDSSYYGYTF. CDR3 bases: TGTGCCAGCTCCCAGGACAGTTCCTACTATGGCTACACCTTC.

The sample holds a few counts of this clonotype. V usage is TRBV10-3 and J usage is TRBJ1-2; D is unresolved. V lost 0 bases and J lost 4, with 12 bases in between. Germline-derived CDR1 and CDR2 are ENHRY and SYGVKD. The CDR3 contains 15 residues. The CDR3 sequence: CAISESGGRFYGYTF. The CDR3 nucleotides are TGTGCCATCAGTGAGTCGGGTGGGAGGTTCTATGGCTACACCTTC.

The V call is TRBV11-2, the J call TRBJ2-7, with unresolved D. V gave up 2 bases and J gave up 2 bases, with 7 bases separating them. The germline V gene has CDR1 SGHAT and CDR2 FQNNGV. The CDR3 consists of 13 residues. The CDR3 region is CASSLSQTYEQYV. The CDR3 DNA is TGTGCCAGCAGCTTATCTCAAACCTACGAGCAGTACGTC.

This clonotype was counted only a few times. This sequence joins TRBV11-1 and TRBJ2-5; 7 bases align to TRBD2. The V gene end was trimmed by 1 base and the J gene end by 4 bases; junction bases not matched to a gene: 6. The CDR3 length is 15 residues. CDR1 SGHAT and CDR2 FQDESV come from the germline V gene (reference sequence). CDR3 region: CASSLDGTSAETQYF. CDR3 coding DNA: TGTGCCAGCAGCTTAGACGGTACTAGCGCAGAGACCCAGTACTTC.

This clonotype has more than one count but fewer than ten. The chain joins TRBV19 to TRBJ1-2; 9 bases map to TRBD1. V lost 4 bases and J lost 7; bases outside the gene matches: 10. Germline CDR1 and CDR2: LNHDA and SQIVND (reference sequence). The CDR3 contains 15 residues. The CDR3 spells CASSNRQGGSAGYTF. The CDR3 nucleotides are TGTGCCAGTAGTAATCGACAGGGGGGATCTGCTGGCTACACCTTC.

This clonotype was observed a handful of times. The rearrangement joins TRBV6-1 to TRBJ2-3; 14 bases line up with TRBD2. V gave up 3 bases and J gave up 5 bases; unmatched junction bases: 4. Germline CDR1 is MNHNS and CDR2 is SASEGT. The CDR3 runs 16 residues. The CDR3 DNA sequence: TGTGCCAGCAGTGACGGACTAGCGGGGGGTTTAGATACGCAGTATTTT. This sequence encodes CASSDGLAGGLDTQYF.